The rows below give T cell receptor beta chains drawn from one sample of a study of T cell responses to AZD1222 COVID-19 vaccine. Here immunoSEQ multiplex PCR was the method, and the copy in TCRdb shows in-frame clones only, minus some. This table holds about 120,000 clones, just under 95% found once. The specimen comprised peripheral blood, sampled on day 0 of AZD1222 vaccination. The receptors originated from an adult in good health. The CDR3 runs from the conserved cysteine through the conserved F or W. A D gene is named only where the DNA matches it firmly. The listing skips clone size in some rows; elsewhere it reads once, few, many or a size class.

cdr3_aa cdr3_nt j_call clone_size v_call d_call
CASRSTSVNEQFF TGTGCCAGCAGAAGTACTAGCGTCAATGAGCAGTTCTTC TRBJ2-1 once TRBV27 TRBD2
CASRTGASGRGEQYF TGTGCCAGCCGAACTGGGGCTAGCGGGAGGGGCGAGCAGTACTTC TRBJ2-7 . TRBV28 TRBD2
CASSSPGLAGYEQFF TGTGCCAGCAGTTCCCCGGGACTAGCGGGGTATGAGCAGTTCTTC TRBJ2-1 . TRBV6-2/TRBV6-3 TRBD2
CASSSYDRGSLYEQYF TGTGCCAGCAGTTCCTACGACAGGGGGTCTTTGTACGAGCAGTACTTC TRBJ2-7 . TRBV28 TRBD1
CATSREGIGTLSRTDTQYF TGTGCCACCAGCAGAGAGGGTATCGGGACTTTAAGTCGCACAGATACGCAGTATTTT TRBJ2-3 . TRBV15 .
CSVLGATNEKLFF TGCAGCGTTCTTGGCGCAACTAATGAAAAACTGTTTTTT TRBJ1-4 once TRBV29-1 .
CASSLESARQFF TGTGCCAGCAGCTTAGAATCGGCAAGGCAGTTCTTC TRBJ2-1 . TRBV7-9 .
CASSLQGANYGYTF TGTGCCAGCAGTTTACAGGGAGCTAACTATGGCTACACCTTC TRBJ1-2 once TRBV28 .
CAWSVGSSAQETQYF TGTGCCTGGAGTGTAGGATCTAGTGCCCAAGAGACCCAGTACTTC TRBJ2-5 few TRBV30 .
CASSPYPSRGDTQYF TGCGCCAGCAGCCCCTACCCCTCCCGGGGGGATACGCAGTATTTT TRBJ2-3 . TRBV4-1 .
CASSLVRYTDTQYF TGTGCCAGCAGCTTAGTTCGCTACACAGATACGCAGTATTTT TRBJ2-3 . TRBV7-8 .
CAWAGEGQGSEQYF TGTGCCTGGGCGGGGGAGGGACAGGGGAGCGAGCAGTACTTC TRBJ2-7 . TRBV30 TRBD1
CASSVYREIDTQYF TGTGCCAGCAGTGTGTACAGGGAAATAGATACGCAGTATTTT TRBJ2-3 . TRBV2 .
CSVARLAGPNNEQFF TGCAGCGTTGCTCGGCTAGCGGGACCAAATAATGAGCAGTTCTTC TRBJ2-1 . TRBV29-1 TRBD2
CASLGHSNTEAFF TGTGCCAGCCTGGGACATTCGAACACTGAAGCTTTCTTT TRBJ1-1 . TRBV12-3/TRBV12-4 .
CASSPLGGLNTEAFF TGTGCCAGCAGCCCTTTGGGGGGGCTGAACACTGAAGCTTTCTTT TRBJ1-1 . TRBV28 .
CASSPRASSGNTIYF TGTGCCAGTAGTCCCCGGGCGAGCTCTGGAAACACCATATATTTT TRBJ1-3 . TRBV19 .